Reported below is one TCR beta chain. J gave up 5 bases and V 8 bases, and 4 bases lay outside the gene matches. CDR1 is MGHRA, CDR2 YSYEKL, per germline. The CDR3 consists of 14 residues. This specimen belongs to a study of blood T cell repertoires in COVID-19. Living in about two dozen US areas, the participants were between about 18 and 90 years of age. In assigning cohorts, the study relied on participant-reported clinical history. Measured with immunoSEQ multiplex PCR; TCRdb has only the in-frame clones, and not every one. In the table there are 120,000 to 150,000 clones, 75% to 90% of which are singletons.

Source material: PBMCs or T cells enriched from blood (not recorded which). The sequence came from a woman aged 40-49 years who had been exposed to COVID-19. V and J are TRBV4-1 and TRBJ2-3, with 13 nucleotides matching TRBD2. The CDR3 DNA reads as TGCGCCAGCGGACTAGCGGGGGACCAAGATACGCAGTATTTT. Amino acids: CASGLAGDQDTQYF.